This TCR beta chain appears in the sequencing data of a study of identical twins. The CDR3 consists of 16 residues. Trimming pared 4 bases from V and 5 bases from J, leaving 21 bases between. Per the germline V gene, CDR1 is KGHSH and CDR2 is LQKENI. Notes on this clonotype: Its antigen is unidentified.

One entry per CDR3 protein results from TCRdb running MiXCR on the 5' RACE reads. The repertoire holds nearly 900,000 distinct CDR3 sequences, with approximately 13% as singletons. Notes on the study in general: Beta clonotypes that were abundant in cord blood contained fewer insertions, a pattern absent from memory repertoires. Analyses of zero insertions could, in part, be confounded by invariant MAIT and iNKT cells.

This sample was also put to use in a study of yellow fever vaccine responses in identical twins.

This sequence was found in a woman between 18 and 29 years old in good health. The V and J genes are TRBV18 and TRBJ2-7, with a weak D call TRBD1 (6 bases). Sequences were obtained from PBMCs. The CDR3 region has the DNA TGTGCCAGCTCACAGGACAGAGCAAGGGCAGCCCACGAGCAGTACTTC. Protein: CASSQDRARAAHEQYF.